The source of this T cell receptor (beta chain) is a study of neurological immune-mediated disorders. This clonotype was seen many times. The unsorted libraries originated from 2 million PBMCs that had been stored at -80 C. This CDR3 region has 15 residues. Trimming cost V 2 bases and J 0 bases, with 11 bases left between them. Germline loops: CDR1 SGHNT, CDR2 YYREEE (reference sequence). TCRdb used MiXCR to reprocess the 5' RACE reads, holding one entry per CDR3 protein. The sample lists 50,000 or so distinct CDR3 sequences, about 3.8% occurring once. The TCR originated in a man aged 55 to 70 with multiple sclerosis. The chain links TRBV5-4 to TRBJ1-1; D is uncertain. Sequenced: PBMCs. CDR3 loop: CASSLFRAMNTEAFF. The CDR3 nucleotides read TGTGCCAGCAGCTTATTTAGGGCCATGAACACTGAAGCTTTCTTT.